This T cell receptor (beta chain) is drawn from a study of lymphopenia after photon versus proton radiotherapy. V lost 3 bases, J lost 1 base, and 0 bases stayed unmatched. The CDR3 covers 13 residues. Looked up from germline, CDR1 is GTSNPN and CDR2 is SVGIG (reference sequence). TCRdb's table, derived via immunoSEQ multiplex PCR, lists solely in-frame clones and lacks some. Among about 18,000 clones listed, 80% to 95% were seen once. Sequenced material: peripheral blood, taken from a patient treated with photon-based radiotherapy. This TCR came from a woman between 40 and 50 years old with cholangiocarcinoma. This sequence joins TRBV30 and TRBJ1-5; 7 nucleotides agree with TRBD1. This CDR3 reads CAWRQGSNQPQHF. CDR3 DNA sequence: TGTGCCTGGAGACAGGGGAGCAATCAGCCCCAGCATTTT.